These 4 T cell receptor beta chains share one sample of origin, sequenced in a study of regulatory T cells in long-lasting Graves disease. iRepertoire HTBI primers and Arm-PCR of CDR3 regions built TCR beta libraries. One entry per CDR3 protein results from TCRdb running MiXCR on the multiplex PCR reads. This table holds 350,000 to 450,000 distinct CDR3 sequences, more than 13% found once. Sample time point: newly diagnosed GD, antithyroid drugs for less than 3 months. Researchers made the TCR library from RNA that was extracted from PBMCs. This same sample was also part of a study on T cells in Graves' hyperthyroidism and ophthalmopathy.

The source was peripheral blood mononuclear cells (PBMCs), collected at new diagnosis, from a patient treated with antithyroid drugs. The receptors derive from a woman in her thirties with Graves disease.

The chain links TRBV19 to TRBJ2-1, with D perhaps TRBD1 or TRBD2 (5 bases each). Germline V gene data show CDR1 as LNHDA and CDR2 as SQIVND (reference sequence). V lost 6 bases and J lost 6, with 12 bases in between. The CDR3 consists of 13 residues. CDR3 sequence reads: CASRWGGGNEQFF. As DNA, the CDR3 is TGTGCCAGTAGATGGGGCGGAGGCAATGAGCAGTTCTTC.

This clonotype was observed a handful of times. CDR3 loop: CASSRTSGSTGELFF. The CDR3 DNA reads TGTGCCAGCAGCCGGACTAGCGGGAGTACCGGGGAGCTGTTTTTT. The chain employs TRBV4-2 and TRBJ2-2; 13 bases are a match to TRBD2. With V trimmed by 4 bases and J by 5 bases, 1 base remained unmatched. CDR3 length: 15 residues. CDR1 and CDR2 (germline): LGHNA, YNFKEQ.

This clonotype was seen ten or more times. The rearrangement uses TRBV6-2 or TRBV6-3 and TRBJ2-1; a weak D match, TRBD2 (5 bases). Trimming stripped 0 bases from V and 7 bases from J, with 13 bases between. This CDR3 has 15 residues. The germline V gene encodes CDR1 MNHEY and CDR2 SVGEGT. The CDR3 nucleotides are TGTGCCAGCAGTTACTCTCAAAGGACTCGGAATGAGCAGTTCTTC. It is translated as CASSYSQRTRNEQFF.

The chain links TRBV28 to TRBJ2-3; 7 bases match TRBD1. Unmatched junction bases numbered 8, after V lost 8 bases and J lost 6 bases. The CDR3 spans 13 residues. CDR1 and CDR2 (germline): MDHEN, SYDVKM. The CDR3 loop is CASLQGRWDTQYF. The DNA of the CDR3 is TGTGCCAGCCTACAGGGGAGATGGGATACGCAGTATTTT.